This T cell receptor beta chain was documented in a study of blood T cell repertoires in COVID-19. In the study overall: Acute-phase and convalescent COVID-19 samples originated in the United States, Italy and Spain.

Some clones are missing from TCRdb's copy, which holds only in-frame ones; the method was immunoSEQ multiplex PCR. The top ten clones hold 6% to 8% of a sample with approximately 350,000 clones, almost 90% of them seen once. This CDR3 spans 14 amino acids. The germline CDR1 and CDR2 sequences are SEHNR and FQNEAQ (reference sequence). Comments on this clone: Mismatch with germline at one junction end may stem from a read error.

Followed longitudinally, the Seattle patients had been enrolled during active infection. The chain combines TRBV7-9 with TRBJ1-2; the D is unclear. Sequenced: peripheral blood. The origin of this receptor is a woman in her seventies with COVID-19, enrolled during active disease. CDR3 nucleotide sequence: TGTGCCAGCAGCCTAGCGACTTTTAACTATGGCTACACCTTC. Its translation: CASSLATFNYGYTF.